The 2 T cell receptor beta chains in this list originate from one sample, sequenced in a study of cytomegalovirus exposure and HLA in healthy donors (dated by TCRdb to the late 2010s). The receptor library was made with the immunoSEQ multiplex PCR assay. The multiplex PCR relied on a mix of 60 forward primers for TCR Vbeta segments and 13 reverse primers for TCR Jbeta segments. TCRdb's version of the immuneACCESS table is confined to in-frame rearrangements and falls short of the full clone set. An unresolved V gene accounts for under half of the shortfall where checked; the remainder is of unknown origin. Here the sample has tens of thousands of clones; roughly four fifths occur a single time. Around 0.63% of the sample belongs to the ten largest clones. The material sequenced was PBMCs. The receptors derive from a man aged 30 to 39 in good health and CMV-seronegative.

This sequence joins TRBV5-8 and TRBJ2-7; the D gene is possibly TRBD2 (5 bases). Trimming stripped 2 bases from V and 6 bases from J, with 15 bases between. The length of the CDR3 is 14 residues. Germline CDR1 is SGHTS and CDR2 is YDEGEE. CDR3 DNA: TGTGCCAGCAGCTTTAGGGCCCCCGGAGGCGAGCAGTACGTC. Its protein product is CASSFRAPGGEQYV.

V and J are TRBV5-4 and TRBJ1-4; TRBD1 agrees at 9 bases. The CDR3 contains 17 residues. Germline V lookup: CDR1 SGHNT, CDR2 YYREEE (reference sequence). V lost 1 base, J lost 7 bases, and 11 bases stayed unmatched. The CDR3, as DNA: TGTGCCAGCAGCTTGAAACTTGGAGGGACAGGGAGTGAAAAACTGTTTTTT. This translates into CASSLKLGGTGSEKLFF.